Listed below are T cell receptor beta chains from one sample, sequenced in a study of PD-1 blockade in classical Hodgkin lymphoma. Profiled with immunoSEQ multiplex PCR; TCRdb holds only in-frame clones, not every one. The table has about 46,000 clones, about three quarters seen once. The source was peripheral blood mononuclear cells (PBMCs), collected at baseline. Source of these receptors: a human donor with classical Hodgkin lymphoma. CDR3s include the opening cysteine and the closing phenylalanine or tryptophan. The D gene is left open where the match is weak. Rows give clone size only sometimes, using once, few, many, or a class for an expanded clone.

CASSQRTSGTYEQYF	TGTGCCAGCAGCCAGAGGACTAGCGGGACCTACGAGCAGTACTTC	TRBJ2-7	-	TRBD2	TRBV7-9
CSAETGVHEQYF	TGCAGCGCAGAAACAGGGGTCCACGAGCAGTACTTC	TRBJ2-7	few	TRBD1	TRBV29-1
CASSSRFTEAFF	TGTGCCAGCAGCTCTAGGTTCACTGAAGCTTTCTTT	TRBJ1-1	few	-	TRBV11-2
CASRAEPPNYGYTF	TGTGCCAGCAGGGCTGAACCACCAAACTATGGCTACACCTTC	TRBJ1-2	-	-	TRBV6-1
CASSLVDLGTQYF	TGTGCCAGCAGCTTAGTAGATTTAGGGACCCAGTACTTC	TRBJ2-5	once	-	TRBV11-2
CASSKDGTEAFF	TGTGCCAGCAGCAAGGACGGCACTGAAGCTTTCTTT	TRBJ1-1	many	-	TRBV11-2
CASSSGQVIENEQYF	TGCGCCAGCAGCTCGGGACAGGTAATTGAGAACGAGCAGTACTTC	TRBJ2-7	once	TRBD1	TRBV5-1
CASSLSTGATNSPLHF	TGTGCCAGCAGTTTATCCACAGGGGCGACAAATTCACCCCTCCACTTT	TRBJ1-6	-	TRBD1	TRBV27
CASSLEGFFEKLFF	TGCGCCAGCAGCCTCGAGGGATTCTTTGAAAAACTGTTTTTT	TRBJ1-4	-	-	TRBV5-1
CASSYSPRRDTEAFF	TGTGCCAGCAGTTACTCGCCCCGAAGGGACACTGAAGCTTTCTTT	TRBJ1-1	-	-	TRBV6-6
CASSIVGPNYGYTF	TGTGCCAGTAGTATAGTAGGACCTAACTATGGCTACACCTTC	TRBJ1-2	-	-	TRBV19
CASSWQGGGNTEAFF	TGCGCCAGCAGCTGGCAGGGCGGTGGGAACACTGAAGCTTTCTTT	TRBJ1-1	-	-	TRBV5-1
CSVRGTSGYNEQFF	TGCAGCGTCCGAGGGACTAGCGGCTACAATGAGCAGTTCTTC	TRBJ2-1	-	TRBD2	TRBV29-1
CASSVDGTGGYEQYF	TGTGCCAGCAGCGTAGATGGGACAGGGGGCTACGAGCAGTACTTC	TRBJ2-7	-	TRBD1	TRBV9
CASSPQPTGELFF	TGTGCCAGTAGTCCCCAGCCCACCGGGGAGCTGTTTTTT	TRBJ2-2	few	-	TRBV19
CASSFGRYLYTEAFF	TGTGCCAGCAGTTTTGGCAGGTACCTTTACACTGAAGCTTTCTTT	TRBJ1-1	-	-	TRBV27
CSVEKLTEAFF	TGCAGCGTTGAGAAGTTGACTGAAGCTTTCTTT	TRBJ1-1	few	-	TRBV29-1
CASSFGVGDNQPQHF	TGCGCCAGCAGCTTCGGGGTTGGTGACAATCAGCCCCAGCATTTT	TRBJ1-5	-	-	TRBV5-1
CSVVLAGGANVLTF	TGCAGCGTAGTTTTAGCAGGTGGGGCCAACGTCCTGACTTTC	TRBJ2-6	-	-	TRBV29-1
CASSPGQANTEAFF	TGTGCCAGCAGCCCGGGACAGGCGAACACTGAAGCTTTCTTT	TRBJ1-1	few	TRBD1	TRBV27
CASSLGGRGAEAFF	TGTGCCAGCAGCTTAGGGGGGCGAGGGGCTGAAGCTTTCTTT	TRBJ1-1	-	-	TRBV7-2
CASSELSGQWEQFF	TGCGCCAGCAGTGAGTTGTCGGGCCAGTGGGAGCAGTTCTTC	TRBJ2-1	-	-	TRBV10-2
CAISLSLDEQFF	TGTGCCATCAGCCTCAGTCTGGATGAGCAGTTCTTC	TRBJ2-1	once	-	TRBV10-3
CSVESGFGTEAFF	TGCAGCGTTGAATCGGGGTTCGGCACTGAAGCTTTCTTT	TRBJ1-1	-	-	TRBV29-1
CASSYPLDRPVDGYTF	TGTGCCAGCAGTTACCCCCTCGACAGGCCCGTTGATGGCTACACCTTC	TRBJ1-2	-	-	TRBV6-6
CASSEGASGNTIYF	TGCGCCAGCAGCGAGGGGGCTTCTGGAAACACCATATATTTT	TRBJ1-3	few	TRBD1	TRBV5-1
CASSLQGLNTEAFF	TGTGCCAGCAGCCTACAGGGCCTGAACACTGAAGCTTTCTTT	TRBJ1-1	few	-	TRBV2
CAWSVGGDNEQFF	TGTGCCTGGAGTGTCGGCGGGGACAATGAGCAGTTCTTC	TRBJ2-1	-	-	TRBV30
CASSTKPGHPTF	TGTGCCAGCAGCACCAAACCGGGACACCCCACCTTC	TRBJ1-2	medium-sized	-	TRBV11-3
CASSSSPDNEQFF	TGTGCCAGCAGTTCTAGCCCGGACAATGAGCAGTTCTTC	TRBJ2-1	once	-	TRBV27
CASSYSGQVYNSPLHF	TGTGCCAGCAGTTACTCAGGCCAGGTCTATAATTCACCCCTCCACTTT	TRBJ1-6	-	-	TRBV6-7
CASSLVGNSNQPQHF	TGTGCCAGCAGCTTGGTGGGCAATAGCAATCAGCCCCAGCATTTT	TRBJ1-5	few	-	TRBV5-5
CASSTYRQGPHNEQFF	TGTGCCAGCAGTACCTACAGGCAGGGCCCCCACAATGAGCAGTTCTTC	TRBJ2-1	-	-	TRBV28
CASSSLGEGTYGYTF	TGTGCCAGCAGTTCTTTGGGGGAGGGAACCTATGGCTACACCTTC	TRBJ1-2	few	-	TRBV27
CASSSGGADSYNEQFF	TGTGCCAGCAGCTCCGGCGGGGCAGACTCCTACAATGAGCAGTTCTTC	TRBJ2-1	-	-	TRBV28
CASGPGAETQYF	TGTGCCAGCGGGCCTGGGGCAGAGACCCAGTACTTC	TRBJ2-5	-	-	TRBV19
CAWTVPWTVRPGGANVLTF	TGTGCCTGGACCGTACCCTGGACAGTCCGGCCAGGGGGGGCCAACGTCCTGACTTTC	TRBJ2-6	-	-	TRBV30
CASSSYRDMNTEAFF	TGTGCCAGCAGTTCCTACAGGGATATGAACACTGAAGCTTTCTTT	TRBJ1-1	-	-	TRBV28
CASSSLRDIVSYGYTF	TGTGCCAGCAGTTCCCTCCGGGACATCGTGAGCTATGGCTACACCTTC	TRBJ1-2	-	-	TRBV27
CAWDRDYNEQFF	TGTGCCTGGGACAGGGACTACAATGAGCAGTTCTTC	TRBJ2-1	-	TRBD1	TRBV30
CASSPSVAGQGMNTEAFF	TGTGCCAGCAGCCCTTCCGTAGCGGGGCAGGGCATGAACACTGAAGCTTTCTTT	TRBJ1-1	few	-	TRBV9
CASSLGRTGGTEQYF	TGTGCCAGCAGCTTAGGGAGGACAGGGGGAACCGAGCAGTACTTC	TRBJ2-7	-	TRBD1	TRBV11-3
CASSDQNIQYF	TGCGCCAGCAGTGACCAGAACATTCAGTACTTC	TRBJ2-4	-	-	TRBV10-2
CASSFEGTYTEAFF	TGTGCCAGCAGCTTCGAAGGGACCTACACTGAAGCTTTCTTT	TRBJ1-1	-	-	TRBV7-6
CASSLEVTGFHEQYF	TGTGCCAGCAGCTTGGAGGTGACAGGGTTTCACGAGCAGTACTTC	TRBJ2-7	-	TRBD1	TRBV5-6
CAWSVGGYYEQYF	TGTGCCTGGAGTGTTGGTGGGTACTACGAGCAGTACTTC	TRBJ2-7	-	-	TRBV30
CASSQDVRVRPGANVLTF	TGCGCCAGCAGCCAAGATGTCAGGGTTAGGCCTGGGGCCAACGTCCTGACTTTC	TRBJ2-6	-	-	TRBV4-1
CASSLDVQETQYF	TGTGCCAGCAGCTTAGACGTCCAAGAGACCCAGTACTTC	TRBJ2-5	-	-	TRBV7-9
CASSGSQFGTAYGYTF	TGTGCCAGCAGCGGGAGCCAATTTGGGACAGCCTATGGCTACACCTTC	TRBJ1-2	-	TRBD1	TRBV9
CASSPGQLNSPLHF	TGCGCCAGCAGCCCGGGACAGCTAAATTCACCCCTCCACTTT	TRBJ1-6	once	TRBD1	TRBV5-1
CASRGGAGNTGELFF	TGTGCCAGCAGGGGAGGAGCGGGAAACACCGGGGAGCTGTTTTTT	TRBJ2-2	-	TRBD2	TRBV2
CASSFKSNTEAFF	TGCGCCAGCAGCTTCAAATCGAACACTGAAGCTTTCTTT	TRBJ1-1	-	-	TRBV5-1
CASSWDSSMNTEAFF	TGTGCCAGCAGCTGGGACAGCAGCATGAACACTGAAGCTTTCTTT	TRBJ1-1	-	TRBD1	TRBV11-2
CASSFMAGELFF	TGTGCCAGCAGCTTTATGGCCGGGGAGCTGTTTTTT	TRBJ2-2	few	-	TRBV7-2
CASSQVSPKGGELFF	TGCGCCAGCAGCCAAGTGTCTCCTAAGGGCGGGGAGCTGTTTTTT	TRBJ2-2	-	-	TRBV4-1
CASGLGIGTENTEAFF	TGTGCTAGTGGTTTGGGAATCGGGACGGAGAACACTGAAGCTTTCTTT	TRBJ1-1	-	-	TRBV12-5
CASSPRQDNYGYTF	TGTGCCAGCAGCCCGCGACAGGATAACTATGGCTACACCTTC	TRBJ1-2	-	-	TRBV28